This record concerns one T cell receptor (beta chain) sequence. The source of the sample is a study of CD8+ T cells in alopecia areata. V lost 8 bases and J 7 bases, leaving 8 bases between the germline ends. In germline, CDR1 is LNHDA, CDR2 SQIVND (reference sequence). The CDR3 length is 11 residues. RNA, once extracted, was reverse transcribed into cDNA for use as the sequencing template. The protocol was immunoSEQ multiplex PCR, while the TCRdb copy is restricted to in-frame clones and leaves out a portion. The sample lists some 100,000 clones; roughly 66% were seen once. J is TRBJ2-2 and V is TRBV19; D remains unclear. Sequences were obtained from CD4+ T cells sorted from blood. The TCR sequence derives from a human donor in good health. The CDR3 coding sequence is TGTGCCAGTGGACCGTACGGGGAGCTGTTTTTT. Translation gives CASGPYGELFF.